The sequence of this T cell receptor beta chain was determined in a study of cytomegalovirus exposure and HLA in healthy donors. The CDR3 extends over 14 amino acids. CDR1 and CDR2 (germline): WNHNN, SYGVQD (reference sequence). Trimming removed 3 bases at V and 4 bases at J, with 11 bases between. The PCR made use of 60 Vbeta and 13 Jbeta primers. Here immunoSEQ multiplex PCR was the method, and the copy in TCRdb shows in-frame clones only, minus some. The sample lists about 200,000 clones, about 81% occurring once. Sequenced input: PBMCs. This rearrangement joins TRBV10-1 to TRBJ2-3; weak D call: TRBD2 (6 bases). This TCR derives from a woman aged 50 to 60 in good health and CMV-seropositive. CDR3: CASSDRTGADTQYF. As DNA, the CDR3 is TGCGCCAGCAGTGATCGGACGGGGGCAGATACGCAGTATTTT.